This T cell receptor beta chain was obtained from a study of immune cell composition in non-small cell lung cancer. Libraries were prepared by immunoSEQ multiplex PCR; TCRdb keeps only in-frame clonotypes and omits some of them. The sample lists 13,000 or so clones; around 75% were seen once. Template was genomic DNA from frozen, unsorted single-cell suspensions. Trimming took off 2 bases at V and 0 bases at J, with 9 bases between the two ends. This CDR3 has 15 amino acids. CDR1 is SGHRS, CDR2 YFSETQ, per germline. Findings and caveats of the study: Clones >0.5% enriched in tumour were rarer in adenocarcinoma (about 35%) than squamous (about 80%). In adenocarcinoma, maximal tumour-associated clone frequency tracked TIL tumour reactivity.

As to this clone: No antigen is known for it.

The specimen sequenced was lung tumor tissue. The genes are TRBV5-1 and TRBJ2-1; weak D call: TRBD1 (6 bases). This sequence was found in a human donor with non-small cell lung cancer. The CDR3 reads CASSFGDTSYNEQFF. The CDR3 coding sequence is TGCGCCAGCAGCTTTGGGGACACCTCCTACAATGAGCAGTTCTTC.